This T cell receptor beta chain was profiled in a study of shared T cell receptors in the human thymus. Sequencing was performed with immunoSEQ multiplex PCR; in TCRdb, only in-frame clones are kept and a portion is missing. Of hundreds of thousands of clones listed, 80% to 90% were seen once; the top ten hold 0.0094%. Unmatched junction bases numbered 11, after V lost 4 bases and J lost 9 bases. The V gene's germline CDR1 is SGHDN and CDR2 FVKESK. The CDR3 covers 14 residues. These data are also associated with another study on human thymus T cells. Per that paper: Infants served as donors; they were healthy and Finnish and were having corrective surgery for congenital heart defects.

The TCR sequence derives from a boy less than two years old with a congenital heart defect. Sequencing was performed on thymocytes. The chain joins TRBV14 to TRBJ1-1, with TRBD1 identical over 7 bases. The CDR3 sequence is CASSLDRRPGKAFF. DNA for the CDR3: TGTGCCAGCAGCCTGGACAGGCGACCTGGTAAAGCTTTCTTT.